This T cell receptor beta chain was identified during a study of regulatory T cells in long-lasting Graves disease. This clonotype was detected ten times or more. The CDR3 is 16 amino acids. Trimming shortened V by 7 bases and J by 2 bases, and 19 bases separated the two germline ends. Documented time point: newly diagnosed GD, antithyroid drugs for less than 3 months. Preparation of the TCR library used RNA extracted from PBMCs. Through Arm-PCR of CDR3 regions and iRepertoire HTBI primers, TCR beta libraries were built. Via MiXCR, TCRdb re-called the multiplex PCR reads, giving one row per CDR3 protein. The table includes a few hundred thousand distinct CDR3 sequences, about 10% detected once. The data also belong to a second study, concerning T cells in Graves' hyperthyroidism and ophthalmopathy. That work states: Hyperthyroidism, newly diagnosed and lasting under 2 months, affected patients aged 18 to 65.

V and J are TRBV12-3 or TRBV12-4 and TRBJ2-3, with D perhaps TRBD2 (8 bases). The receptor was isolated from a woman aged 18-29 years with Graves disease. This specimen consisted of peripheral blood mononuclear cells (PBMCs), obtained at new diagnosis, from a patient treated with antithyroid drugs. The CDR3 loop is CASTGGDSPTTDTQYF. Here the CDR3 DNA reads TGTGCCAGCACCGGGGGGGACAGTCCCACCACAGATACGCAGTATTTT.